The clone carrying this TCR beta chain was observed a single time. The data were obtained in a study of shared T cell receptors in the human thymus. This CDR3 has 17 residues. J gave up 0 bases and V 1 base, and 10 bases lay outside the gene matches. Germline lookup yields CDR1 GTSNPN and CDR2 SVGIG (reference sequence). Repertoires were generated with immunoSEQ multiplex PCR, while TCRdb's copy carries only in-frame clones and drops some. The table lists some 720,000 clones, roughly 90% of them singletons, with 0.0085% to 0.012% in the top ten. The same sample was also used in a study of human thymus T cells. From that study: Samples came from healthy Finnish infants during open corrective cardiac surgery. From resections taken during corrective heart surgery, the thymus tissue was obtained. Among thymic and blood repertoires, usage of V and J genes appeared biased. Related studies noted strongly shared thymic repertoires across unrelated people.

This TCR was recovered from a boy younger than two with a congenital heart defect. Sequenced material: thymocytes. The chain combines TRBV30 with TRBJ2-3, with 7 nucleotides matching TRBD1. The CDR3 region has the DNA TGTGCCTGGAGTGATCTCCGACAGGGACCTAGCACAGATACGCAGTATTTT. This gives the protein CAWSDLRQGPSTDTQYF.